These T cell receptor beta chains were read from a single sample in a study of CD8+CD57+ T cells in acquired aplastic anemia. TCRdb used MiXCR to reprocess the reads, holding one entry per CDR3 protein. The repertoire holds around 150,000 distinct CDR3 sequences, with about 50% as singletons. The sequencing sample was made of sorted CD4+, CD8+, or CD8+CD57+ T cells (not recorded which) from PBMCs. The receptors come from a human donor with aplastic anemia. CDR3s include the opening cysteine and the closing phenylalanine or tryptophan. Each record gives: CDR3 length, V gene, clone size, D gene, J gene, CDR3 protein, CDR3 DNA. D genes are given only for firm matches. Some rows have no size entry. The others give once, few or many, or a class for an expanded clone.

15	TRBV6-1	many	-	TRBJ2-2	CASSMDSAPTGELFF	TGTGCCAGCAGCATGGACAGTGCTCCGACCGGGGAGCTGTTTTTT
14	TRBV10-1	-	-	TRBJ1-5	CASSAGVSNQPQHF	TGCGCCAGCAGTGCAGGGGTAAGCAATCAGCCCCAGCATTTT
17	TRBV6-1	-	-	TRBJ1-3	CASSEGRWNEIGNTIYF	TGTGCCAGCAGTGAAGGTAGATGGAATGAGATTGGAAACACCATATATTTT
13	TRBV20-1	-	TRBD2	TRBJ2-5	CSASGLAKETQYF	TGCAGTGCTTCGGGACTAGCGAAGGAGACCCAGTACTTC
15	TRBV7-8	many	TRBD1	TRBJ1-2	CASSLWDRGTYGYTF	TGTGCCAGCAGCCTCTGGGACAGGGGGACCTATGGCTACACCTTC
19	TRBV6-1	-	-	TRBJ2-7	CASSASSPGHSEGSYEQYF	TGTGCCAGCAGTGCCAGTAGTCCGGGACACTCGGAAGGCTCCTACGAGCAGTACTTC
13	TRBV29-1	few	TRBD1	TRBJ1-5	CSVGRGLGQPQHF	TGCAGCGTTGGGAGGGGGCTGGGTCAGCCCCAGCATTTT
13	TRBV29-1	-	-	TRBJ1-3	CSHSQGSGNTIYF	TGCAGTCACTCACAGGGTTCTGGAAACACCATATATTTT
14	TRBV20-1	-	-	TRBJ1-1	CSARVGGPNTEAFF	TGCAGTGCTAGAGTTGGGGGTCCGAACACTGAAGCTTTCTTT
17	TRBV6-5	few	TRBD1	TRBJ1-4	CASSSGTGRIVVEKLFF	TGTGCCAGCAGTTCGGGGACAGGGCGGATTGTTGTTGAAAAACTGTTTTTT
18	TRBV12-3/TRBV12-4	-	-	TRBJ1-4	CASSSQFPLGRINEKLFF	TGTGCCAGCAGTTCTCAATTTCCGTTGGGTCGGATTAATGAAAAACTGTTTTTT
17	TRBV9	-	TRBD2	TRBJ2-3	CASSVGTGGGWADTQYF	TGTGCCAGCAGCGTAGGAACCGGGGGGGGCTGGGCAGATACGCAGTATTTT
13	TRBV29-1	-	-	TRBJ2-7	CSVGSARSYEQYF	TGCAGCGTTGGTTCAGCCCGATCCTACGAGCAGTACTTC
16	TRBV6-2/TRBV6-3	few	TRBD1	TRBJ2-7	CASSPTGTGDSYEQYF	TGTGCCAGCAGTCCGACCGGGACAGGGGACTCCTACGAGCAGTACTTC
11	TRBV7-9	-	-	TRBJ2-7	CASSLGGGQYF	TGTGCCAGCAGCTTGGGGGGCGGGCAGTACTTC
13	TRBV13	many	-	TRBJ1-1	CASSLGRNAEAFF	TGTGCCAGCAGCTTAGGCCGGAACGCTGAAGCTTTCTTT
13	TRBV11-2	-	-	TRBJ1-6	CASGSSYNSPLHF	TGTGCCAGCGGCAGCTCCTATAATTCACCCCTCCACTTT
16	TRBV10-3	-	TRBD1	TRBJ1-6	CASSFTGTVYNSPLHF	TGTGCCAGCAGTTTTACCGGGACAGTCTATAATTCACCCCTCCACTTT
15	TRBV7-2	-	TRBD1	TRBJ2-7	CASSSRDRATYEQYF	TGTGCCAGCAGCTCCCGGGACAGGGCGACCTACGAGCAGTACTTC
15	TRBV30	-	-	TRBJ2-7	CAWSGAGHNFYEQYF	TGTGCCTGGAGTGGGGCGGGCCACAATTTCTACGAGCAGTACTTC
14	TRBV20-1	many	TRBD2	TRBJ2-7	CSASKLGGSYEQYF	TGCAGTGCTTCAAAGCTGGGGGGGAGCTACGAGCAGTACTTC